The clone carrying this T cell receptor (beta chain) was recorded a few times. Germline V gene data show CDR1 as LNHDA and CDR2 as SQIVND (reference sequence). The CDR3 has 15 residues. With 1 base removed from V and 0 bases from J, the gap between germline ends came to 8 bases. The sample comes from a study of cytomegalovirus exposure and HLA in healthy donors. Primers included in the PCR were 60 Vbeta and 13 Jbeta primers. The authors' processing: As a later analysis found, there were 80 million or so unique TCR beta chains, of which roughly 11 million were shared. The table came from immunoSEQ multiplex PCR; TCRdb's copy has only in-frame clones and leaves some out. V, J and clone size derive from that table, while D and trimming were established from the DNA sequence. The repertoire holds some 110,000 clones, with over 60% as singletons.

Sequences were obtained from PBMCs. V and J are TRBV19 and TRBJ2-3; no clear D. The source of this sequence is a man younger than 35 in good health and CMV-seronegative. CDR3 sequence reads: CASSIGSVSTDTQYF. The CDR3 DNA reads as TGTGCCAGTAGTATAGGGTCAGTCAGCACAGATACGCAGTATTTT.